This T cell receptor beta chain was retrieved from a study of Graves' ophthalmopathy and Graves' hyperthyroidism. Transcripts of RNA were the source for amplifying TCR beta CDR3 regions. HTBI-primed RT-PCR formed the first round, and a multiplex PCR formed the second. Using its own MiXCR run on the multiplex PCR reads, TCRdb lists one record per CDR3 protein. This repertoire shows around 670,000 distinct CDR3 sequences, 35% to 50% found once; its top ten account for 40% to 55%. The CDR3 numbers 11 amino acids, ends counted. From germline, CDR1 is SQVTM and CDR2 ANQGSEA. In regard to this clonotype: The conserved phenylalanine or tryptophan is not found at the CDR3 terminus, so this likely reflects a read error. The DNA is omitted, as the CDR3 cannot be located on it reliably, and the CDR3 follows TCRdb's listing.

J is TRBJ1-2 and V is TRBV29-1; the D call in the table, TRBD1, was not verified against the DNA. Sequencing was carried out using peripheral blood. The sequence derives from an adult man with Graves' ophthalmopathy. The CDR3 protein is CSVESGTGVTY.